This T cell receptor (beta chain) was captured in a study of blood T cell repertoires in COVID-19. Study information: Some COVID-19 samples were acute and others convalescent; all came from the United States, Italy and Spain. PBMCs, B-cell-depleted T cells, or T cells provided the cDNA or gDNA that made up the material.

Original processing notes: Amplification of reference gene primers was used by the study to estimate nucleated cell counts. The method was immunoSEQ multiplex PCR; TCRdb's version includes in-frame clones alone and lacks a portion of them. V and J calls and clone size are as listed in that table; D and trimming were resolved from the DNA. The sample holds a few hundred thousand clones, approximately 86% seen once. Trimming took 2 bases from V and 4 from J, leaving 28 bases between them. CDR1 is SGHRS, CDR2 YFSETQ, per germline. The CDR3 runs 21 residues. This sequence joins TRBV5-1 and TRBJ2-6; D unclear. This clonotype was sampled from a man under 40 with active or convalescent COVID-19. Material: peripheral blood. The CDR3 sequence: CASSLVSVQQGDTLGANVLTF. The DNA for the CDR3 is TGCGCCAGCAGCTTAGTTTCAGTCCAACAAGGAGATACCCTGGGGGCCAACGTCCTGACTTTC.